This TCR beta chain was recorded in a study of cytomegalovirus exposure and HLA in healthy donors (TCRdb year 2017). For context, the study as a whole: According to an earlier analysis of several hundred of the donors, roughly 180 million T cells yielded 117 million unique TCR beta sequences and around 300 Gb of sequence data. An early release that covered more than 550 HLA-typed donors contained about 300 gigabases of sequencing data and some 87 million unique TCR sequences. The genetic ancestry cluster associated with self-reported Caucasian donors included about four fifths of the 398 genotyped donors. The study aimed to test whether cataloging public T cell receptors could reveal signatures of past pathogen exposure. The study profiled the T cell repertoires of more than 500 subjects by immunosequencing and related them to cytomegalovirus serostatus. In addition to the first cohort of 650 to 750 subjects, a separate validation cohort of 120 different subjects was used. To predict cytomegalovirus infection status, the study combined high-throughput TCR immunosequencing, statistical association of individual TCRs with disease status, and machine learning. A later analysis re-examined previously published TCR beta repertoires from several hundred donors and added high-resolution HLA genotyping to investigate patterns of TCR occurrence. Rather than drawing on any new phenotypic data, the later analysis identified candidate immune exposures from TCR beta sequences and the way those sequences occurred across donors. In an earlier analysis of roughly 580 of the donors, high-throughput TCR beta sequencing was used to judge whether each TCR beta V gene segment behaved as functional or pseudogenic. Donor age, sex, ethnicity and CMV serostatus were compiled together with the repertoire data. A later genetic analysis took genome-wide SNP genotypes for about three fifths of the roughly 700 donors and used that subset as a discovery cohort. Every repertoire in the discovery cohort had been generated on one and the same sequencing platform. Both class I and class II loci were covered by HLA typing, at four-digit resolution. Typing coverage differed by locus: A, B, C, DRB1 and DQB1 were typed in roughly 620-640 donors, DQA1 in approximately 520, DPA1 in 600 to 610, and DPB1 in just under 480. About five DR-DQ haplotypes were treated as single units for association and clustering because of strong linkage in the cohort. On average, about 240,000 unique TCR beta nucleotide sequences were sequenced per donor among a few hundred genotyped donors of the cohort, with around 19% of those sequences being non-productive. The full study reports these points: In a later genetic analysis, fewer N-insertions in productive TCRs were reported among donors in an Asian-associated ancestry cluster than the roughly 700-donor mean. A further reported finding was that TCR beta sequences accurately predicted the HLA-A and HLA-B alleles for most subjects in the first cohort. A later analysis associated about 16,000 TCR beta sequences with specific HLA alleles at a false discovery rate of 0.05. A total of 164 TCR beta chains were listed by the study as associated with cytomegalovirus. An association between a missense DCLRE1C variant and V-gene and J-gene trimming of TCR beta chains was found in a later genetic analysis and replicated in an independent cohort. The presence/absence analyses assumed that sequencing depth was roughly uniform across donors, and that assumption may not be true. Several of the top co-occurrence clusters appeared to be linked to parvovirus B19, influenza, CMV and Epstein-Barr virus, according to a later analysis. Because the 87-base-pair reads could not distinguish some IMGT-functional V segments, including TRBV6-2 and TRBV6-3, those segments were excluded. The earlier analysis of approximately 540 of the donors excluded some 16 rarely observed V segments, including chromosome 9 orphons, because counts were too low. Cytomegalovirus status was reported to be diagnosed by the classifier with high specificity and sensitivity in both the original and validation cohorts. A few of the identified cytomegalovirus-associated TCR beta chains were confirmed in vitro to be specific for cytomegalovirus antigens. In a later analysis, HLA-associated TCR beta chains were found to be more clonally expanded and to have lower generation probabilities than equally common non-associated chains. An earlier analysis of around 540 of the donors showed that most TCR beta V segments appeared in productive rearrangements either about 90% or about 30% of the time, which broadly matched IMGT annotations. Correlated functional status among segregating V segments might reflect linkage disequilibrium, but an unknown experimental factor could not be ruled out. Most TCR sequences were seen in very few donors, while some public TCRs were found in many individuals. Immune exposure information for the cohort was limited to CMV serostatus. HLA typing was unavailable for some donors at each locus, so association tests used only the typed subset. Most CMV-associated TCR beta chains appeared to be HLA-restricted in a later analysis, and the HLA associations seemed to be driven largely by CMV exposure. In a later analysis, the rate of TCR association differed among HLA loci, with DRB1 alleles having the most associated TCRs and HLA-C alleles having the fewest. It was suggested by the authors that the approach could potentially be generalized to other disease states and immunological phenotypes. When HLA alleles, especially DR and DQ, strongly co-occurred, attributing TCR associations to individual alleles was difficult. A cluster of highly shared sequence variants was judged likely to be a technical artifact of the sequencing pipeline. Only TCR beta chains were sequenced in this cohort, and the absence of alpha or paired-chain data limited detectable features.

The library relied on the immunoSEQ multiplex PCR assay. A mixture of 60 forward primers for TCR Vbeta segments and 13 reverse primers for TCR Jbeta segments was used in the multiplex PCR. A multiplex PCR assay on genomic DNA amplified the CDR3 region of rearranged TCR beta genes. On the Illumina HiSeq System, the amplified TCR beta libraries were sequenced as 87-base-pair reads. For the original study's pipeline: Across the 600 to 700 repertoires, a later analysis counted tens of millions of unique TCR beta chains, roughly 11 million of which were shared by at least two donors. To remove PCR and sequencing errors, raw reads were error-corrected and collapsed into unique sequences using a nearest-neighbor algorithm that merged closely related sequences. CDR3 sequences were aligned to IMGT reference sequences to assign V, D and J gene segments. Each retained sequence needed at least a six-nucleotide match to both a V gene segment and a J gene segment. Rearrangements were called productive when the CDR3 lacked stop codons and stayed in frame with V and J; all others were non-productive. CDR3 was defined according to IMGT convention as the region running from the second conserved V-encoded cysteine to the conserved J-encoded phenylalanine. Sequences without an unambiguous match to a single V gene segment were excluded from the earlier analysis of approximately 600 of the donors. In an earlier analysis of around 600 of the donors, V segments were called functional above 56.7% productive rearrangements and were called segregating when the between-donor standard deviation exceeded 5%. A statistical classification framework was developed to diagnose cytomegalovirus status using the catalog of TCR beta chain sequences. A later analysis assigned V and J genes by comparing TCR nucleotide sequences with IMGT/GENE-DB human TR gene sequences. In a later analysis, CDR3 sequences and most-parsimonious VDJ recombination scenarios were assigned using the TCRdist pipeline. In a later analysis, each TCR beta chain was defined by its CDR3 amino acid sequence together with its V-gene family, and reads without a unique V-gene family were excluded. In a later analysis, a few hundred highly shared, low-generation-probability nucleotide sequences were removed to address suspected cross-contamination and a sequencing artifact. A later analysis calculated a clonal expansion index for each public chain from normalized within-repertoire ranks of inferred template counts. In a later analysis, generation probabilities were computed with a VDJ recombination model fitted to out-of-frame rearrangements, and the resulting probabilities were checked against IGoR. In a later analysis, TCR-TCR, TCR-HLA and TCR-CMV co-occurrence was scored with hypergeometric tests, and a repertoire-size bias correction was applied to TCR pairs. In a later analysis, false discovery rates were estimated by permuting HLA or CMV assignments 20 times. In a later analysis, co-occurring TCRs were grouped using DBSCAN, with TCRdist sequence similarity added in when clustering inside HLA-allele-positive subsets. Repertoires with fewer than 30,000 or more than 120,000 public chains were left out of co-occurrence clustering, as were roughly five repertoires with anomalous nucleotide sharing. TCRdb took over this immuneACCESS table, retaining in-frame rearrangements with V and J assigned. Such tables are incomplete; in checked studies, under half of the missing clones stem from an unresolved V gene, and the remainder is unexplained. That table furnishes V, J and clone size, whereas the DNA furnished D and trimming. The sample yields some 120,000 clones; approximately 80% were counted once. 2.5% to 3% of the sample lies in the top ten.

The cohort was made up of 500 to 850 healthy bone marrow donors. At the time of sampling, all cohort members were nominally healthy, though unrecorded immune exposures were likely present. The donor was CMV seropositive and was included in the group of 250 to 350 seropositive cohort members. A peripheral blood sample was collected from each donor, and TCR beta sequencing was performed on peripheral blood mononuclear cells. Genomic DNA extraction from the blood cell samples was performed with the Qiagen DNeasy Blood Extraction Kit. Regarding this clone: This clone's antigen is unknown. No base qualities exist here, and no much larger clone lies one base off it.

At the junction V is shortened by 7 bases and J by 7 bases, with 20 bases in between. Taken from the germline V gene, the CDR1 and CDR2 loops are MNHNS and SASEGT. The CDR3 holds 14 amino acids from the cysteine to the phenylalanine. Only the CDR3 portion is preserved as DNA: 42 bases, with reading frame beginning at the first base. The clonotype was recovered from a young woman in good health and CMV-seropositive. What was sequenced was PBMCs. The chain is assembled from TRBV6-1 and TRBJ2-7; the D gene is unclear. The nucleotide sequence reads as follows: TGTGCCAGCACTAAGAGGTACAACGATATGGAGCAGTACTTC. Translated, it gives CASTKRYNDMEQYF.